The 8 T cell receptor beta chains below come from one sample, sequenced in a study of blood T cell repertoires in COVID-19. Sequencing used immunoSEQ multiplex PCR; TCRdb keeps in-frame clones, though not all of them. The table includes 250,000 or so clones, about 89% detected once. Sample: peripheral blood. These receptors all come from a woman aged 35 to 49 who had recovered from COVID-19.

This chain joins TRBV10-3 and TRBJ2-7; 7 bases match TRBD1. Germline values: CDR1 ENHRY, CDR2 SYGVKD. This CDR3 region has 13 residues. V lost 5 bases and J lost 5; bases outside the gene matches: 6. CDR3 region: CAISLDRVDEQYF. As DNA, the CDR3 is TGTGCCATCAGTCTAGACAGGGTGGACGAGCAGTACTTC.

The chain recombines TRBV6-5 with TRBJ1-5, with D uncertain. V lost 0 bases and J 6 bases, leaving 9 bases between the germline ends. Germline-derived CDR1 and CDR2 are MNHEY and SVGAGI. The CDR3 contains 14 residues. The CDR3 protein is CASSYSQQSQPQHF. The CDR3 bases are TGTGCCAGCAGTTACTCGCAACAGAGTCAGCCCCAGCATTTT.

This clone turned up a few times. The chain joins TRBV5-5 to TRBJ2-1, with D possibly being TRBD2 (6 bases). Germline values: CDR1 SGHKS, CDR2 YYEKEE (reference sequence). This CDR3 contains 16 residues. Deletions cut 6 bases from V and 3 bases from J, with 19 bases between. The CDR3 sequence is CASILEGQVGYNEQFF. CDR3 in DNA: TGTGCCAGCATATTGGAGGGCCAAGTAGGCTACAATGAGCAGTTCTTC.

The V call is TRBV3-1 (or the pseudogene TRBV3-2), the J call TRBJ2-5; D is undetermined. V was trimmed by 0 bases and J by 1 base, leaving 9 bases between them. The germline CDR1 and CDR2 sequences are LGHDT and YNNKEL (reference sequence). There are 15 residues in the CDR3. The CDR3 DNA reads as TGTGCCAGCAGCCAAGAGTTCGGTGGCCAAGAGACCCAGTACTTC. Encoded protein: CASSQEFGGQETQYF.

The V and J genes are TRBV19 and TRBJ2-2; 10 bases are a match to TRBD2. CDR1 is LNHDA and CDR2 is SQIVND in the germline V gene (reference sequence). The CDR3 runs 17 residues. The V segment lost 5 bases and the J segment 3 bases; nucleotides outside the gene matches: 9. CDR3: CASSWTSGGVDTGELFF. The CDR3 DNA sequence: TGTGCCAGTAGTTGGACTAGCGGCGGAGTGGACACCGGGGAGCTGTTTTTT.

The gene calls are TRBV27 and TRBJ1-2; 9 positions agree with TRBD1. This CDR3 region has 16 residues. Per germline, CDR1 MNHEY and CDR2 SMNVEV (reference sequence). Unmatched junction bases numbered 15, after V lost 5 bases and J lost 8 bases. CDR3 protein: CASSPQTGGLSEGYTF. CDR3 in DNA: TGTGCCAGCAGTCCCCAAACAGGGGGCTTATCGGAAGGCTACACCTTC.

V gene TRBV14 combines with J gene TRBJ2-1; D gene unclear. The germline V and J ends were trimmed by 4 bases and 4 bases, with 17 bases remaining between them. Per the germline V gene, CDR1 is SGHDN and CDR2 is FVKESK. The CDR3 spans 16 residues. CDR3 bases: TGTGCCAGCAGCCGGAGTGTTTTTCAGCTGTACAATGAGCAGTTCTTC. Translating gives CASSRSVFQLYNEQFF.

CDR3 sequence (DNA): TGCGCCAGCCGCCGGAGCGGGCACGCCTACGAGCAGTACTTC. It encodes CASRRSGHAYEQYF. The J gene is TRBJ2-7, the V gene TRBV10-2; tentative D call: TRBD2 (6 bases). The V and J ends lost 8 bases and 2 bases respectively, with 16 bases between them. Germline lookup yields CDR1 WSHSY and CDR2 SAAADI. The CDR3 loop spans 14 amino acids.